The sample holds many counts of the clone carrying this T cell receptor (beta chain). What it binds is not known. TCRdb used MiXCR to reprocess the 5' RACE reads, holding one entry per CDR3 protein. Counted here are 37,000 or so distinct CDR3 sequences, roughly 6% occurring once; the ten biggest clones make up around 24%. This sample is part of a study of early T cells in non-severe SARS-CoV-2 infection. In germline, CDR1 is SGHVS, CDR2 FNYEAQ. The CDR3 covers 15 residues. Trimming took 5 bases from V and 0 from J, leaving 11 bases between them. Study-wide results and limits: VDJdb matching skewed toward anti-spike CD8 responses, missing private and CD4 specificities.

Sequences were obtained from whole blood. The genes are TRBV7-6 and TRBJ2-1; D not certain. This TCR was sampled from an adult who was a healthcare worker with PCR-confirmed SARS-CoV-2 infection or an uninfected control (not recorded which). In nucleotides, the CDR3 is TGTGCCAGCAGCCCCCCGTTGAGCTCCTACAATGAGCAGTTCTTC. It translates to CASSPPLSSYNEQFF.